Each of the 8 T cell receptor beta chains below was sequenced from the same sample in a study of CD8 T cells in ankylosing spondylitis. TCRdb re-called the 5' RACE reads with MiXCR, one entry per CDR3 protein. The data contain some 340,000 distinct CDR3 sequences, around 15% of them singletons. Sequencing was done on a sample of blood, either unsorted or a sorted T cell fraction (not recorded which). The receptors come from a male donor with ankylosing spondylitis or in good health (not recorded which).

This clonotype showed up just a few times. The J gene is TRBJ2-7, the V gene TRBV5-1, with 10 positions matching TRBD2. Germline-derived CDR1 and CDR2 are SGHRS and YFSETQ. CDR3 size: 16 residues. V lost 4 bases to trimming and J lost 2 bases; unmatched junction nucleotides: 9. CDR3 DNA sequence: TGCGCCAGCAGCAACAGACTAGCGGGTACTACCTACGAGCAGTACTTC. Amino acids: CASSNRLAGTTYEQYF. The variable domain in full, with the rest retrieved from reference TRBV5-1 and TRBJ2-7, is KAGVTQTPRYLIKTRGQQVTLSCSPISGHRSVSWYQQTPGQGLQFLFEYFSETQRNKGNFPGRFSGRQFSNSRSEMNVSTLELGDSALYLCASSNRLAGTTYEQYFGPGTRLTVT.

This clonotype has just a few counts. The chain carries TRBV19 and TRBJ1-1; 7 bases align to TRBD1. Unmatched junction bases numbered 16, after V lost 3 bases and J lost 3 bases. This CDR3 spans 18 amino acids. CDR1 and CDR2 (germline): LNHDA, SQIVND (reference sequence). The CDR3 protein is CASSIGASRGKWDTEAFF. CDR3 DNA sequence: TGTGCCAGTAGTATTGGTGCCAGCAGGGGGAAATGGGACACTGAAGCTTTCTTT.

The chain combines TRBV5-1 with TRBJ1-4, with 10 positions matching TRBD1. This CDR3 is built from 13 residues. Trimming at V came to 3 bases and at J to 8 bases, leaving 1 base not matched to a gene. CDR1 and CDR2 (germline): SGHRS, YFSETQ. The CDR3 loop is CASSSDRGEKLFF. For the CDR3, the DNA is TGCGCCAGCAGCTCGGACAGGGGGGAAAAACTGTTTTTT. The variable domain in full, completed from reference TRBV5-1 and TRBJ1-4, reads KAGVTQTPRYLIKTRGQQVTLSCSPISGHRSVSWYQQTPGQGLQFLFEYFSETQRNKGNFPGRFSGRQFSNSRSEMNVSTLELGDSALYLCASSSDRGEKLFFGSGTQLSVL.

This clonotype was detected a few times. J is TRBJ1-2 and V is TRBV12-3 or TRBV12-4; D gene uncertain. Trimming pared 0 bases from V and 8 bases from J, leaving 10 bases between. The CDR3 loop spans 13 amino acids. DNA of the CDR3: TGTGCCAGCAGTTTAGCAGGGTTTGGGGGCTACACCTTC. Protein sequence: CASSLAGFGGYTF.

This clonotype was detected ten times or more. The genes are TRBV29-1 and TRBJ1-4, with a tentative D call TRBD1 (6 bases). V lost 6 bases and J 12 bases, leaving 23 bases between the germline ends. The CDR3 extends over 14 amino acids. Germline V gene sequence: CDR1 SQVTM, CDR2 ANQGSEA. The CDR3, as DNA: TGCAGCGTGGCTGGGACACCTCAAGGGGCGGAACTGTTTTTT. It yields the protein CSVAGTPQGAELFF.

This clonotype was seen many times. The chain couples TRBV12-3 or TRBV12-4 to TRBJ1-3, with no clear D. This CDR3 is 16 amino acids long. V dropped 4 bases and J dropped 4 bases, with 17 bases sitting between them. The CDR3 here is CASSSTTAQFGNTIYF. The CDR3 DNA follows: TGTGCCAGCAGTTCGACTACGGCACAATTCGGAAACACCATATATTTT.

The chain recombines TRBV3-1 with TRBJ2-3; no firm D call. The V end lost 1 base, the J end lost 5 bases, and 13 bases lay between the germline ends. Germline lookup yields CDR1 LGHDT and CDR2 YNNKEL (reference sequence). The CDR3 is 15 residues long. CDR3 loop: CASSQGYLRVDTQYF. CDR3 DNA sequence: TGTGCCAGCAGCCAAGGGTACCTAAGAGTAGATACGCAGTATTTT.

The genes are TRBV15 and TRBJ1-5; TRBD1 might be the D (5 bases). V lost 0 bases and J lost 1, with 10 bases in between. CDR1 is LNHNV and CDR2 is YYDKDF in the germline V gene (reference sequence). The CDR3 sequence is 16 residues long. The CDR3 sequence is CATSRDMAGSNQPQHF. The CDR3 DNA reads as TGTGCCACCAGCAGAGATATGGCAGGGAGCAATCAGCCCCAGCATTTT.